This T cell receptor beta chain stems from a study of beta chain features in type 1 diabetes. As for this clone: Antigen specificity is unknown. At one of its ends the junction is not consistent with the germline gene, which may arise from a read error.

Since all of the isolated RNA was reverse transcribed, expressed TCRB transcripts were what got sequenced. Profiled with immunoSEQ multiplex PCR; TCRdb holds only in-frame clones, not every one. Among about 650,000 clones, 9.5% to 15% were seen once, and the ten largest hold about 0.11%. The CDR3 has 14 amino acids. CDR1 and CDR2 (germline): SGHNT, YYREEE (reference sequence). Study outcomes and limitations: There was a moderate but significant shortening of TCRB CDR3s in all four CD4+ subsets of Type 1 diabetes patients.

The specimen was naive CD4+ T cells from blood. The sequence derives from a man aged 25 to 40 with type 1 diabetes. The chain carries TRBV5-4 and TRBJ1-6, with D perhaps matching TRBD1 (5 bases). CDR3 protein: CASSLSGSNSSLHF. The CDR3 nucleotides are TGTGCCAGCAGCTTGTCAGGGAGTAATTCATCCCTCCACTTT.